This TCR beta chain was retrieved from a study of T cell repertoires in cytomegalovirus infection. Study-level background: Recently identified HLA-C-restricted CMV epitopes were used, and well-studied HLA-B-restricted CMV epitopes were used as well. Study findings and constraints: The cumulative frequency of public TCR beta families identified carriers of CMV plus the relevant HLA.

This clonotype was found many times. Its antigen is still unknown. CDR3 length: 17 amino acids. The V end lost 5 bases, the J end lost 0 bases, and 14 bases lay between the germline ends. From germline, CDR1 is SGHTA and CDR2 FQGNSA. TCRdb independently ran MiXCR on the reads; one entry per CDR3 protein. The sample shows approximately 1,000,000 distinct CDR3 sequences, around 29% of them seen only once. Sequenced material: cultured CD8+ T cells from PBMCs, taken from culture after CMV antigen stimulation. This receptor was identified in a human donor in good health (CMV status not recorded). Some clones in this sample may be carry-over from other donors' samples. V gene TRBV7-2 combines with J gene TRBJ2-6, with D perhaps TRBD1 (6 bases). The CDR3 DNA sequence: TGTGCCAGCAGCAGCAGACAGGATTTCTCTGGGGCCAACGTCCTGACTTTC. It specifies CASSSRQDFSGANVLTF.